These 21 T cell receptor beta chains share one sample of origin, sequenced in a study of cytomegalovirus exposure and HLA in healthy donors. PCR involved 60 Vbeta and 13 Jbeta primers. Here immunoSEQ multiplex PCR was the method, and the copy in TCRdb shows in-frame clones only, minus some. The repertoire shows fewer than 150,000 clones; the top ten hold about 3.5%. Material for sequencing was PBMCs. The source of these receptors is a man younger than 30 in good health and CMV-seronegative.

The rearrangement links TRBV6-1 to TRBJ1-6; 7 positions agree with TRBD1. J lost 14 bases, V lost 2 bases, and 12 bases had no gene match. Per germline, CDR1 MNHNS and CDR2 SASEGT. The CDR3 is made up of 15 amino acids. The CDR3 coding sequence is TGTGCCAGCAGTGAACCAGACAGGGATCTTAATTCCCTCCACTTT. Its protein is CASSEPDRDLNSLHF.

The chain employs TRBV6-1 and TRBJ1-2, with TRBD1 as a possible D gene (5 bases). The germline V gene encodes CDR1 MNHNS and CDR2 SASEGT. Trimming took off 10 bases at V and 3 bases at J, with 15 bases between the two ends. This CDR3 region has 13 residues. CDR3 bases: TGTGCCACCGACTGGGGGGGACACTATGGCTACACCTTC. Protein sequence: CATDWGGHYGYTF.

The V gene is TRBV14, the J gene TRBJ2-5, with D possibly matching TRBD2 (5 bases). Germline CDR1 and CDR2: SGHDN and FVKESK. The V end was cut by 1 base, the J end by 0 bases, with 9 bases between. This CDR3 has 15 residues. CDR3 in amino acids: CASSQAPGYQETQYF. In DNA form, the CDR3 reads TGTGCCAGCAGCCAAGCCCCGGGATACCAAGAGACCCAGTACTTC.

The chain couples TRBV5-1 to TRBJ2-5; TRBD2 aligns across 7 bases. The DNA end is more similar to TRBJ2-7, so the J call may be wrong. Per the germline V gene, CDR1 is SGHRS and CDR2 is YFSETQ. This CDR3 region has 15 residues. In nucleotides, the CDR3 is TGCGCCAGCAGCTTGGGGATAGCGGGTGGCTACGAGCAGTACTTC. It specifies CASSLGIAGGYEQYF.

The chain is built from TRBV5-1 and TRBJ2-7; TRBD2 is a possible D gene (6 bases). This CDR3 comprises 16 residues. Germline CDR1 reads SGHRS; CDR2 reads YFSETQ. V lost 7 bases and J lost 5, with 25 bases in between. Here the CDR3 reads CASQSARTGWGDEQYF. The CDR3 nucleotides read TGCGCCAGCCAGAGCGCTCGGACCGGGTGGGGGGACGAGCAGTACTTC.

The chain joins TRBV18 to TRBJ1-1, with 7 bases lining up with TRBD1. J was trimmed by 3 bases and V by 3 bases; bases with no gene match: 1. Germline assignment: CDR1 KGHSH and CDR2 LQKENI. CDR3 length: 13 amino acids. The DNA of the CDR3 is TGTGCCAGCTCACCTACAGGGGACACTGAAGCTTTCTTT. Translation gives CASSPTGDTEAFF.

This rearrangement joins TRBV6-5 to TRBJ2-7; 10 bases align to TRBD1. Trimming took 0 bases from V and 6 from J; bases not matched to a gene: 8. Germline CDR1 reads MNHEY; CDR2 reads SVGAGI. This CDR3 is built from 16 residues. The DNA of the CDR3 is TGTGCCAGCAGTTACTCAGCGGACAGGGGGTTAGCCGAGCAGTACTTC. Translating it yields CASSYSADRGLAEQYF.

The chain employs TRBV27 and TRBJ2-7; 8 bases are shared with TRBD2. Germline-derived CDR1 and CDR2 are MNHEY and SMNVEV (reference sequence). V was clipped by 3 bases and J by 4 bases; unmatched bases: 8. CDR3 length: 15 amino acids. The chain's CDR3 is CASSLLAGRAYEQYF. CDR3 DNA: TGTGCCAGCAGTTTGTTAGCGGGGAGGGCATACGAGCAGTACTTC.

The chain uses TRBV27 and TRBJ1-2; D is possibly TRBD1 (5 bases). The CDR3 totals 14 residues. The germline V gene has CDR1 MNHEY and CDR2 SMNVEV (reference sequence). Trimming took 4 bases from V and 8 from J, leaving 17 bases between them. In nucleotides, the CDR3 is TGTGCCAGCAGTTCTGGGGGGGAGCGAAAAGGCTACACCTTC. It is translated as CASSSGGERKGYTF.

This chain connects TRBV14 to TRBJ2-7; possibly TRBD1 for D (5 bases). The ends were cut back, 4 bases at V and 1 base at J, with 17 bases in the middle. Germline V gene data show CDR1 as SGHDN and CDR2 as FVKESK. The CDR3 is 16 residues long. The CDR3 DNA reads TGTGCCAGCAGCCCTCTTAGGGGTATGGTATCCTACGAGCAGTACTTC. It yields the protein CASSPLRGMVSYEQYF. Full variable domain (outside the CDR3, taken from reference TRBV14 and TRBJ2-7): EAGVTQFPSHSVIEKGQTVTLRCDPISGHDNLYWYRRVMGKEIKFLLHFVKESKQDESGMPNNRFLAERTGGTYSTLKVQPAELEDSGVYFCASSPLRGMVSYEQYFGPGTRLTVT.

This chain joins TRBV5-1 and TRBJ1-1; TRBD1 aligns across 7 bases. Germline loops: CDR1 SGHRS, CDR2 YFSETQ. The CDR3 loop spans 18 amino acids. V lost 0 bases to trimming and J lost 2 bases; unmatched junction nucleotides: 13. The CDR3 DNA reads TGCGCCAGCAGCTTGGCCCACAGGGGTCGGGGTTCTAACACTGAAGCTTTCTTT. Its protein is CASSLAHRGRGSNTEAFF. Complete variable domain (other parts from reference TRBV5-1 and TRBJ1-1): KAGVTQTPRYLIKTRGQQVTLSCSPISGHRSVSWYQQTPGQGLQFLFEYFSETQRNKGNFPGRFSGRQFSNSRSEMNVSTLELGDSALYLCASSLAHRGRGSNTEAFFGQGTRLTVV.

The V and J genes are TRBV7-9 and TRBJ2-1; D is ambiguous. The CDR3 runs to 11 residues. Germline V gene lookup returns CDR1 SEHNR and CDR2 FQNEAQ (reference sequence). The ends were cut back, 6 bases at V and 6 bases at J, with 6 bases in the middle. The CDR3 DNA reads TGTGCCAGCAGGAGCTGCAATGAGCAGTTCTTC. It is translated as CASRSCNEQFF. Filled out from reference TRBV7-9 and TRBJ2-1, the complete variable domain reads DTGVSQNPRHKITKRGQNVTFRCDPISEHNRLYWYRQTLGQGPEFLTYFQNEAQLEKSRLLSDRFSAERPKGSFSTLEIQRTEQGDSAMYLCASRSCNEQFFGPGTRLTVL.

J is TRBJ2-5 and V is TRBV6-5; D might be TRBD1 (5 bases). Germline V gives CDR1 MNHEY, CDR2 SVGAGI. This CDR3 spans 15 amino acids. Deletions cut 6 bases from V and 2 bases from J, with 16 bases between. The CDR3 coding sequence is TGTGCCAGCAGCCAGCAGGGTGGAATGCAAGAGACCCAGTACTTC. As protein: CASSQQGGMQETQYF.

V usage is TRBV6-4 and J usage is TRBJ2-1, with 7 bases that match TRBD1. V shed 2 bases, J shed 4 bases, and the junction held 5 bases outside the gene matches. The CDR3 runs to 15 residues. The germline CDR1 and CDR2 sequences are MRHNA and SNTAGT. As DNA, the CDR3 is TGTGCCAGCAGTGACGAGGGGGCCCCATACAATGAGCAGTTCTTC. It specifies CASSDEGAPYNEQFF.

This chain uses TRBV14 with TRBJ1-3; the D is unclear. Between the trimmed V and J ends, which lost 1 base and 0 bases, there was a span of 7 bases. This CDR3 region has 15 residues. Germline V gene data show CDR1 as SGHDN and CDR2 as FVKESK. CDR3 DNA sequence: TGTGCCAGCAGCCAAGGGGCCCACTCTGGAAACACCATATATTTT. It translates to CASSQGAHSGNTIYF.

In regard to this clone: The limits of the CDR3 on the DNA are not certain, so only TCRdb's listed CDR3 is given. V and J are TRBV27 and TRBJ2-5; the D call of TRBD1 is as the table states it, not checked on the DNA. Per germline, CDR1 MNHEY and CDR2 SMNVEV (reference sequence). Ends included, the CDR3 has 16 residues. CDR3 sequence reads: CASSLNFGPGERGQYF.

The rearrangement uses TRBV9 and TRBJ1-3; D is possibly TRBD1 (5 bases). Germline CDR1 reads SGDLS; CDR2 reads YYNGEE. V was shortened by 1 base and J by 0 bases, with 11 bases between the two germline ends. This CDR3 comprises 16 residues. The CDR3 loop reads CASSVTGGSSGNTIYF. The CDR3 DNA follows: TGTGCCAGCAGCGTAACGGGGGGGAGCTCTGGAAACACCATATATTTT.

The rearrangement links TRBV28 to TRBJ2-3, with 7 bases fitting TRBD2. CDR3 length: 16 amino acids. Looked up from germline, CDR1 is MDHEN and CDR2 is SYDVKM. V lost 3 bases, J lost 4 bases, and 10 bases stayed unmatched. Written as DNA, the CDR3 is TGTGCCAGCAGTTTTTCCACTGGGGGGGGAGCAGATACGCAGTATTTT. It yields the protein CASSFSTGGGADTQYF.

This sequence joins TRBV15 and TRBJ2-1; TRBD2 aligns across 7 bases. J gave up 6 bases and V 0 bases, and 14 bases lay outside the gene matches. CDR3 length: 18 residues. Germline CDR1 is LNHNV and CDR2 is YYDKDF (reference sequence). CDR3 DNA sequence: TGTGCCACCAGCAGAGATTTTGCCGGGAGGTCTACGGGCAATGAGCAGTTCTTC. It translates to CATSRDFAGRSTGNEQFF.

This rearrangement joins TRBV6-5 to TRBJ2-1, with TRBD2 matching 9 bases. Per the germline V gene, CDR1 is MNHEY and CDR2 is SVGAGI. The CDR3 spans 16 residues. V lost 4 bases to trimming and J lost 9 bases; unmatched junction nucleotides: 13. The CDR3 sequence: CASSSAGGVKTGEQFF. In DNA, the CDR3 is TGTGCCAGCAGTTCGGCGGGAGGGGTGAAAACCGGTGAGCAGTTCTTC.

The chain couples TRBV7-2 to TRBJ2-7; a possible D gene is TRBD1 (6 bases). The germline V gene encodes CDR1 SGHTA and CDR2 FQGNSA. CDR3 length: 14 amino acids. V lost 2 bases to trimming and J lost 7 bases, with 15 bases between them. The CDR3 sequence is CASSLTGTTWEQYF. The DNA of the CDR3 is TGTGCCAGCAGCTTAACCGGGACAACCTGGGAGCAGTACTTC.